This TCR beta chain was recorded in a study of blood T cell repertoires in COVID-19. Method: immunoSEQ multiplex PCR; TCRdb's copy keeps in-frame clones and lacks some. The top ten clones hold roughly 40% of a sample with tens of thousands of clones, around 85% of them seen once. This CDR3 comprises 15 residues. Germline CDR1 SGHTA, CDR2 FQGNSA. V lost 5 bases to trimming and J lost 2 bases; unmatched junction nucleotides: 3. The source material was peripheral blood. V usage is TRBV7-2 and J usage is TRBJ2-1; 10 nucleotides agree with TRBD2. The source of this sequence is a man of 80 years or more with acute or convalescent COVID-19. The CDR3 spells CASSILAGAYNEQFF. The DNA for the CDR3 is TGTGCCAGCAGCATTCTAGCGGGAGCCTACAATGAGCAGTTCTTC.